This T cell receptor beta chain is drawn from a study of post-analysis software for immune sequencing data. The TCR beta cDNA libraries contained unique molecular identifiers. The source material, about 0.9 to 11 million T cells, gave rise to about 460,000 cDNA molecules. Each CDR3 protein is one row after TCRdb ran MiXCR on the PCR reads. The sample records 700,000 to 800,000 distinct CDR3 sequences, roughly 29% being singletons. Notes on the study in general: Controls significantly exceeded multiple sclerosis patients in normalized Chao1 diversity. In patients, TRBV5-6, TRBV5-1 and TRBV20-1 belonged to five TRBV segments found more frequently than in controls. F-measure co-clustering was strong for batch-matched samples.

This clonotype appeared a few times. The antigen is unknown. CDR3 size: 14 residues. Germline loops: CDR1 SGHTA, CDR2 FQGNSA. Trimming pared 1 base from V and 4 bases from J, leaving 10 bases between. This rearrangement joins TRBV7-2 to TRBJ1-2, with D perhaps matching TRBD1 (5 bases). Sequenced sample: blood. The receptor was isolated from a girl aged 5-17 years with multiple sclerosis. CDR3 residues: CASSLGREAYGYTF. The CDR3, as DNA: TGTGCCAGCAGCTTAGGCAGGGAAGCCTATGGCTACACCTTC.